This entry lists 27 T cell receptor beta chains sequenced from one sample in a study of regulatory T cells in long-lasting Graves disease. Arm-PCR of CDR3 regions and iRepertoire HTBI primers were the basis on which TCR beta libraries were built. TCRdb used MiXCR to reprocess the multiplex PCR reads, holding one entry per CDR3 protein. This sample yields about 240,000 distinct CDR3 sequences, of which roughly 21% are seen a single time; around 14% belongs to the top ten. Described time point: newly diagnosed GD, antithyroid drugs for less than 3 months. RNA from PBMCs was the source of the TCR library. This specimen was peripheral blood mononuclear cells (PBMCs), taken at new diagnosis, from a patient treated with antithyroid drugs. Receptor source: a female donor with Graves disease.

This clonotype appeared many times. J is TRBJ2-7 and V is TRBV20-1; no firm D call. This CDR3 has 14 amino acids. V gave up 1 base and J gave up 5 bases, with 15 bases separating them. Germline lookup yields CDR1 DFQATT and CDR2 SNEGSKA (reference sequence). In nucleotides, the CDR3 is TGCAGTGCTAGAGGACGGGCGTTGAGCGACGAGCAGTACTTC. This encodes CSARGRALSDEQYF.

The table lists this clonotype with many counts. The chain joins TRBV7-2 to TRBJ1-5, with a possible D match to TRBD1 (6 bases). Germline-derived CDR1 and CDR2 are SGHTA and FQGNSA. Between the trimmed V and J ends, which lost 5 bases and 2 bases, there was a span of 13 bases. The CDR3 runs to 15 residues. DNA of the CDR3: TGTGCCAGCAGCCTAGGGGGTTATGGCAATCAGCCCCAGCATTTT. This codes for CASSLGGYGNQPQHF.

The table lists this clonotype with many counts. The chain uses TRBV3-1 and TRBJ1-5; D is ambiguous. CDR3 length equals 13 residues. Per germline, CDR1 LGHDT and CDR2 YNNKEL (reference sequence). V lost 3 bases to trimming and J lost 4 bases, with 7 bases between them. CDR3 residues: CASSQFVNQPQHF. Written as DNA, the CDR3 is TGTGCCAGCAGCCAGTTCGTGAATCAGCCCCAGCATTTT.

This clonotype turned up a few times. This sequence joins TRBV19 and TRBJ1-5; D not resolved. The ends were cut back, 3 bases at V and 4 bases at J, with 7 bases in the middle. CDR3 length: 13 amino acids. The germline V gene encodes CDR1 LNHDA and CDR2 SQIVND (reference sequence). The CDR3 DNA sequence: TGTGCCAGTAGTATGATAAGAAATCAGCCCCAGCATTTT. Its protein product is CASSMIRNQPQHF.

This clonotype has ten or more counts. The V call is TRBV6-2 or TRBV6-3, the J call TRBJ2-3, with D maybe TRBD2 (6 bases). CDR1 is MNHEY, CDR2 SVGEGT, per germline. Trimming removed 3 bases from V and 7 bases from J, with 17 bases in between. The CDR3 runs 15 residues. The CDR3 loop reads CASSYTSGPIHTQYF. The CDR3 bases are TGTGCCAGCAGTTATACGAGCGGGCCTATTCATACGCAGTATTTT.

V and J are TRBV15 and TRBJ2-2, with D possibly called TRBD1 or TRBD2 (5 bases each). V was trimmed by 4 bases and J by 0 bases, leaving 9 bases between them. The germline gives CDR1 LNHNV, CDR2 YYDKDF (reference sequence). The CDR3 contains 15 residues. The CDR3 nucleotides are TGTGCCACCAGCAAGGGACGGTCGAACACCGGGGAGCTGTTTTTT. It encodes CATSKGRSNTGELFF. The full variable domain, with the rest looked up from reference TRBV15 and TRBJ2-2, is DAMVIQNPRYQVTQFGKPVTLSCSQTLNHNVMYWYQQKSSQAPKLLFHYYDKDFNNEADTPDNFQSRRPNTSFCFLDIRSPGLGDTAMYLCATSKGRSNTGELFFGEGSRLTVL.

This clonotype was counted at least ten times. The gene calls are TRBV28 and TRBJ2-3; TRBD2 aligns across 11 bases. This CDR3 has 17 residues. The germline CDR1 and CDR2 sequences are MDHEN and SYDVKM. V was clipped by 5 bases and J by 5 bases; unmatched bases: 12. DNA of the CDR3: TGTGCCAGCAGTCAAGACCTTCTAGCGGGGGGCTTAGATACGCAGTATTTT. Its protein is CASSQDLLAGGLDTQYF.

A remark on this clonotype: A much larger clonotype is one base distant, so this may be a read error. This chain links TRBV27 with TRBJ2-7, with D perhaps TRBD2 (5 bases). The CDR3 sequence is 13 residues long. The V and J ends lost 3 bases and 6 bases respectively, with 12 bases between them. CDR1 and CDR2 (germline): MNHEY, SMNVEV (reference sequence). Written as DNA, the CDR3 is TGTGCCAGCAGTTTCTGGGAGATGGGCGAGCAGTACTTC. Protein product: CASSFWEMGEQYF.

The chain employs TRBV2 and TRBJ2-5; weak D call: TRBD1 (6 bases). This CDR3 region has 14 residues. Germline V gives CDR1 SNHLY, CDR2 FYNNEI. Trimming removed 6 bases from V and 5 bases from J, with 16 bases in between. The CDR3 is CASSLGPRGETQYF. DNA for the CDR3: TGTGCCAGCAGCTTGGGACCGAGGGGGGAGACCCAGTACTTC. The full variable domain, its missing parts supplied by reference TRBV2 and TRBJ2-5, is EPEVTQTPSHQVTQMGQEVILRCVPISNHLYFYWYRQILGQKVEFLVSFYNNEISEKSEIFDDQFSVERPDGSNFTLKIRSTKLEDSAMYFCASSLGPRGETQYFGPGTRLLVL.

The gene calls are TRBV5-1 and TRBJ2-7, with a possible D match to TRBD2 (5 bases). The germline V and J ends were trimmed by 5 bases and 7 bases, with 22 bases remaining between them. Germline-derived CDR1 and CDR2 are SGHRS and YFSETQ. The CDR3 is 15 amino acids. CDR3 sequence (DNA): TGCGCCAGCAGATCCGCCCGGTCGGGATTGGGGGAGCAGTACTTC. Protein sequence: CASRSARSGLGEQYF.

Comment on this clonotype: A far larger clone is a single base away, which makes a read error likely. CDR3 sequence (DNA): TGTGCCAGCACTAACCCAGGGGGCCCCATGAACACTGAAGCTTTCTTT. Translated, it gives CASTNPGGPMNTEAFF. The chain employs TRBV12-3 or TRBV12-4 and TRBJ1-1; TRBD1 matches at 8 bases. The V gene end was trimmed by 7 bases and the J gene end by 0 bases; junction bases not matched to a gene: 10. This CDR3 has 16 residues.

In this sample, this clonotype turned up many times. The CDR3 region is CASSQATGSYEQYF. Written as DNA, the CDR3 is TGCGCCAGCAGCCAAGCGACAGGCTCCTACGAGCAGTACTTC. The chain is built from TRBV4-1 and TRBJ2-7, with D tentatively TRBD1 (6 bases). The CDR3 has 14 amino acids. The germline CDR1 and CDR2 sequences are MGHRA and YSYEKL. The V and J ends lost 1 base and 0 bases respectively, with 7 bases between them.

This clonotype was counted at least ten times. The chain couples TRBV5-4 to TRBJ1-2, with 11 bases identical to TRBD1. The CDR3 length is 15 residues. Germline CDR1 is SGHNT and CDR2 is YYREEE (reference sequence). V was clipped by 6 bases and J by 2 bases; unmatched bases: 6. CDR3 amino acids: CASTVGQGANYGYTF. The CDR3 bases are TGTGCCAGCACCGTTGGACAGGGGGCGAACTATGGCTACACCTTC.

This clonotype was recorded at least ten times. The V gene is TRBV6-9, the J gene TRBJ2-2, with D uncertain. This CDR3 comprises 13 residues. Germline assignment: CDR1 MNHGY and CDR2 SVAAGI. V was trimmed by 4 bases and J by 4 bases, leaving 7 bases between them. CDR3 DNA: TGTGCCAGCAGTTCCGACATCACCGGGGAGCTGTTTTTT. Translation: CASSSDITGELFF.

As DNA, the CDR3 is TGTGCCAGCGACGCTAGGCCCTTAGTAGATGAGCAGTTCTTC. It encodes CASDARPLVDEQFF. The chain recombines TRBV2 with TRBJ2-1; the D is unclear. The length of the CDR3 is 14 residues. Germline V CDR1 and CDR2: SNHLY, FYNNEI. Trimming took off 8 bases at V and 8 bases at J, with 19 bases between the two ends.

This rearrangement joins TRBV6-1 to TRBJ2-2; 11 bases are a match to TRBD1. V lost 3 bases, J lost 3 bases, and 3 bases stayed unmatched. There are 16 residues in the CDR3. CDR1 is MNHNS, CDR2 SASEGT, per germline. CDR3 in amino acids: CASSEPGQGDTGELFF. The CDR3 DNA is TGTGCCAGCAGTGAGCCGGGACAGGGGGACACCGGGGAGCTGTTTTTT.

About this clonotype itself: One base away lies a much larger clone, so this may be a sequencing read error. The DNA for the CDR3 is TGTGCCAGCCGAATTGGGGGTAGCACCTACAATGAGCAGTACTTC. This sequence encodes CASRIGGSTYNEQYF. The J gene is TRBJ2-5, the V gene TRBV6-1, with D perhaps TRBD1 or TRBD2 (5 bases each). V dropped 8 bases and J dropped 11 bases, with 27 bases sitting between them. This CDR3 contains 15 residues. The V gene's germline CDR1 is MNHNS and CDR2 SASEGT.

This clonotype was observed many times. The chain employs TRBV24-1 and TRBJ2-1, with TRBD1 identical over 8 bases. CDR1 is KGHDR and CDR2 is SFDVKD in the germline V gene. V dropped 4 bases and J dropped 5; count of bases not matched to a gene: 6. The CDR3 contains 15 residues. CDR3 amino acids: CATSERDRWHNEQFF. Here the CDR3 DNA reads TGTGCCACCAGTGAGAGGGACAGGTGGCACAATGAGCAGTTCTTC.

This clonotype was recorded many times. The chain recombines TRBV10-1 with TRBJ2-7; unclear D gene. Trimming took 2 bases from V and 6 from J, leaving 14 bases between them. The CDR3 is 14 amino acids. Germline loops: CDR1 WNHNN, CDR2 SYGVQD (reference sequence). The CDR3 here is CASSETDKASEQYF. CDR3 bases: TGCGCCAGCAGTGAGACTGACAAAGCCTCCGAGCAGTACTTC.

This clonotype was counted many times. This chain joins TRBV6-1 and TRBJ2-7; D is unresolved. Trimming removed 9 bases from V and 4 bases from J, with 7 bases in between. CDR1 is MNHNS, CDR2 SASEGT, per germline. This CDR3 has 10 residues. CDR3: CASGSYEQYF. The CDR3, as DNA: TGTGCCAGTGGGTCATACGAGCAGTACTTC.

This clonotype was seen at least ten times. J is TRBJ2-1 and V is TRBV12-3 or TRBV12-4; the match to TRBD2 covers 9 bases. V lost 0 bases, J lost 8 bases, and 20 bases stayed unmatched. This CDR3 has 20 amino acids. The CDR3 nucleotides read TGTGCCAGCAGTTTAGCGGGGAGGATAGGGCTAGCGGGGAGGGTAGATGAGCAGTTCTTC. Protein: CASSLAGRIGLAGRVDEQFF.

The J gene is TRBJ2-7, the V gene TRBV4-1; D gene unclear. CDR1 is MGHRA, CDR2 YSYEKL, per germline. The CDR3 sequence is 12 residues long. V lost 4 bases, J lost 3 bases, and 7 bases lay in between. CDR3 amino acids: CASSPQHYEQYF. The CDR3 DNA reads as TGCGCCAGCAGCCCCCAACACTACGAGCAGTACTTC.

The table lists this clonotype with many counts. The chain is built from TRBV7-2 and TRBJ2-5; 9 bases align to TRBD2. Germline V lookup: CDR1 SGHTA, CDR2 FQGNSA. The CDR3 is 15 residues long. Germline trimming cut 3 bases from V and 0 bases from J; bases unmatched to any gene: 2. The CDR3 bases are TGTGCCAGCAGCTTTACTAGCGGGTACCAAGAGACCCAGTACTTC. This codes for CASSFTSGYQETQYF.

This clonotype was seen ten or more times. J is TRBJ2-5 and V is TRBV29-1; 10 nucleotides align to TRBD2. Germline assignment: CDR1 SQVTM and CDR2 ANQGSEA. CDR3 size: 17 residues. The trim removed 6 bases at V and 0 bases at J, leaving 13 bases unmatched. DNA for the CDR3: TGCAGCGTGGACTTGGGGCTAGCGGGGGCGTACCAAGAGACCCAGTACTTC. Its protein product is CSVDLGLAGAYQETQYF.

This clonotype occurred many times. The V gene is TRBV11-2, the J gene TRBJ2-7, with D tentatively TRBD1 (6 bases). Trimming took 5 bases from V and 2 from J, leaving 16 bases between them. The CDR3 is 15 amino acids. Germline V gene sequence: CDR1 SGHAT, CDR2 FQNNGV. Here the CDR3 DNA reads TGTGCCAGCAGCGCTACAACAGGGCCCACCTACGAGCAGTACTTC. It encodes CASSATTGPTYEQYF.

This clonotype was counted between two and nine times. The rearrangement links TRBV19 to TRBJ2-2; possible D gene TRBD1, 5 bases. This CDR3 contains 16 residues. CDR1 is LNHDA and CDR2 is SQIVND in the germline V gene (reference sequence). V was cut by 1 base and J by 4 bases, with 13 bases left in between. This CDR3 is CASSIGDWGLTGELFF. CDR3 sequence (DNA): TGTGCCAGTAGTATAGGTGACTGGGGCCTCACCGGGGAGCTGTTTTTT.

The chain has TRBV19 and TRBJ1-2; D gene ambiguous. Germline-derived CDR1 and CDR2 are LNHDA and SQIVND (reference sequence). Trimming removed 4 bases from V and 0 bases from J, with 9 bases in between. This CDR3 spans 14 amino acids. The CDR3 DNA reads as TGTGCCAGTAGTAGGGTCAGAGCTAACTATGGCTACACCTTC. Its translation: CASSRVRANYGYTF.